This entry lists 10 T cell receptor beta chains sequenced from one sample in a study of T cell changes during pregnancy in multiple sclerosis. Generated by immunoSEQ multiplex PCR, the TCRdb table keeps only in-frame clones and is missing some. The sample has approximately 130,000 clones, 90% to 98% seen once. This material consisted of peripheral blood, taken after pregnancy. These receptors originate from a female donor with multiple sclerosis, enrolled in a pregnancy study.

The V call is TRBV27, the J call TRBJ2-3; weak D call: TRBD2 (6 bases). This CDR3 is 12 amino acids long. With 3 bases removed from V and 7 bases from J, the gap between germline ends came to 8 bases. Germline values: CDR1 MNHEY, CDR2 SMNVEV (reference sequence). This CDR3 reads CASSFRGNTQYF. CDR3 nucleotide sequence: TGTGCCAGCAGTTTCCGCGGGAATACGCAGTATTTT.

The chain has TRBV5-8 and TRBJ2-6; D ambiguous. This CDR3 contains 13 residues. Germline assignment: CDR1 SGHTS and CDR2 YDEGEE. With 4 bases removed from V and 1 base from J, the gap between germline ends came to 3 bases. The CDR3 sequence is CASSHSGANVLTF. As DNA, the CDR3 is TGTGCCAGCAGCCATTCTGGGGCCAACGTCCTGACTTTC.

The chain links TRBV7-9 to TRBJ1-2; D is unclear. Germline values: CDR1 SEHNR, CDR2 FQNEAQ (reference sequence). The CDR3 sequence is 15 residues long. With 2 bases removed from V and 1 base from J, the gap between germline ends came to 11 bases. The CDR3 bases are TGTGCCAGCAGCTTACCGGGAGCCATTAACTATGGCTACACCTTC. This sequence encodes CASSLPGAINYGYTF.

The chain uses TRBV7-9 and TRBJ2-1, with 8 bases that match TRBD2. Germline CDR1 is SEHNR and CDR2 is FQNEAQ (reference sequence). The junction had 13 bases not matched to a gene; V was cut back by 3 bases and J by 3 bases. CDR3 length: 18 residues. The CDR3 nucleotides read TGTGCCAGCAGCTTTAGCGGTAGCGGGGCACGGGTCTACAATGAGCAGTTCTTC. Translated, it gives CASSFSGSGARVYNEQFF.

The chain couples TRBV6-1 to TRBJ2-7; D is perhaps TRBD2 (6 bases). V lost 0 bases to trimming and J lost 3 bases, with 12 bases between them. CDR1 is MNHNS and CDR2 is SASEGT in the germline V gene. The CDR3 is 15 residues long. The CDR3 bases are TGTGCCAGCAGTGAAGCTTGGGGGAGGAACTACGAGCAGTACTTC. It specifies CASSEAWGRNYEQYF.

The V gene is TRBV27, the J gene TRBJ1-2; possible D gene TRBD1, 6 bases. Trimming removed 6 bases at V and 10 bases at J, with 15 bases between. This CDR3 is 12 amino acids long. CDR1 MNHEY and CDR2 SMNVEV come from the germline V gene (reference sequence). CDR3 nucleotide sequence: TGTGCCAGCAGCCCACCGGGGGGGGCCTACACCTTC. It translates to CASSPPGGAYTF.

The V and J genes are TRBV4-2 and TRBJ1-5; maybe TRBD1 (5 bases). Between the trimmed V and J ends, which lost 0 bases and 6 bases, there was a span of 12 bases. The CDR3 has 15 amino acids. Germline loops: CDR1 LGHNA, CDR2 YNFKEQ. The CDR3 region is CASSQDWAGGQPQHF. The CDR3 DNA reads TGTGCCAGCAGCCAAGATTGGGCCGGGGGTCAGCCCCAGCATTTT.

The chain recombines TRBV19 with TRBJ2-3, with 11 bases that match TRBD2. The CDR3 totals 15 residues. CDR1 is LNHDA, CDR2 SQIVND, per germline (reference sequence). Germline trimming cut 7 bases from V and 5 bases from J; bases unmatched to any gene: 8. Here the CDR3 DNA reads TGTGCCAGTACCCATCTAGCGGGAGGCGGAGATACGCAGTATTTT. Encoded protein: CASTHLAGGGDTQYF.

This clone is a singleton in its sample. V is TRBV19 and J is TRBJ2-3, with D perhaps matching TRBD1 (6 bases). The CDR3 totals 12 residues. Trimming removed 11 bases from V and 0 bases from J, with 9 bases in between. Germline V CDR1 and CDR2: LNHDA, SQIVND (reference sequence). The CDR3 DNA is TGTGCCTCCCAGGGGAGCACAGATACGCAGTATTTT. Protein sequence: CASQGSTDTQYF.

CDR3 protein: CAMLGEGPPGTQYF. Written as DNA, the CDR3 is TGTGCCATGTTAGGGGAGGGACCTCCGGGTACGCAGTATTTT. V gene TRBV6-1 combines with J gene TRBJ2-3, with 7 bases identical to TRBD2. Losses at the gene ends were 10 bases for V and 8 bases for J; bases not matched to a gene: 15. The CDR3 consists of 14 residues. Germline V gives CDR1 MNHNS, CDR2 SASEGT.